The 27 T cell receptor beta chains below come from one sample, sequenced in a study of beta chain features in type 1 diabetes. TCRB transcripts that were expressed got sequenced, as all of the isolated RNA had been reverse transcribed. The data were produced by immunoSEQ multiplex PCR, yet TCRdb's version contains in-frame clones alone and is incomplete. This table has under 950,000 clones, 17% appearing once. The specimen was naive CD4+ T cells from blood. Receptor source: a woman aged 18-29 years in good health.

This chain's CDR3 is CATSRDLRRTSPPQGGWGYTF. CDR3 bases: TGTGCCACCAGCAGAGATCTCCGCAGAACGTCCCCCCCACAGGGCGGTTGGGGCTACACCTTC. This chain links TRBV15 with TRBJ1-2; D may be TRBD1 (6 bases). The V end lost 0 bases, the J end lost 8 bases, and 34 bases lay between the germline ends. The CDR3 runs to 21 residues. CDR1 LNHNV and CDR2 YYDKDF come from the germline V gene (reference sequence).

In its sample, this clone was seen a few times. Other DNA sequences of this sample code for an identical CDR3. V gene TRBV5-1 combines with J gene TRBJ2-5; 8 bases agree with TRBD1. The CDR3 extends over 14 amino acids. The germline gives CDR1 SGHRS, CDR2 YFSETQ. J was trimmed by 4 bases and V by 2 bases; bases with no gene match: 4. CDR3 loop: CASSFDRGGETQYF. CDR3 nucleotide sequence: TGCGCCAGCAGCTTCGACAGGGGTGGAGAGACCCAGTACTTC. Combining the CDR3 with reference TRBV5-1 and TRBJ2-5 gives the whole variable domain KAGVTQTPRYLIKTRGQQVTLSCSPISGHRSVSWYQQTPGQGLQFLFEYFSETQRNKGNFPGRFSGRQFSNSRSEMNVSTLELGDSALYLCASSFDRGGETQYFGPGTRLLVL.

This clone occurred a few times. The chain carries TRBV7-9 and TRBJ2-7, with D perhaps matching TRBD2 (5 bases). V lost 2 bases, J lost 7 bases, and 15 bases lay in between. The CDR3 has 14 amino acids. Germline lookup yields CDR1 SEHNR and CDR2 FQNEAQ (reference sequence). In nucleotides, the CDR3 is TGTGCCAGCAGCTTAACGATGCTAGCTTCTGAGCAGTACTTC. Encoded protein: CASSLTMLASEQYF.

This clone was detected only a few times. The chain employs TRBV11-2 and TRBJ2-1, with D possibly being TRBD2 (6 bases). The CDR3 has 13 residues. Trimming shortened V by 6 bases and J by 6 bases, and 12 bases separated the two germline ends. Germline CDR1 and CDR2: SGHAT and FQNNGV. The CDR3 DNA sequence: TGTGCCAGCAGACCTGGACTATTCAATGAGCAGTTCTTC. The encoded protein is CASRPGLFNEQFF. The whole variable domain, remainder taken from reference TRBV11-2 and TRBJ2-1, is EAGVAQSPRYKIIEKRQSVAFWCNPISGHATLYWYQQILGQGPKLLIQFQNNGVVDDSQLPKDRFSAERLKGVDSTLKIQPAKLEDSAVYLCASRPGLFNEQFFGPGTRLTVL.

The chain combines TRBV4-3 with TRBJ1-1; D is unclear. Trimming pared 1 base from V and 1 base from J, leaving 10 bases between. The germline gives CDR1 LGHNA, CDR2 YSLEER. CDR3 size: 15 residues. The CDR3 DNA reads TGCGCCAGCAGCCAAGTATGGGGAAAGAACACTGAAGCTTTCTTT. Translation gives CASSQVWGKNTEAFF.

The V and J genes are TRBV28 and TRBJ2-7; D is undetermined. CDR3 length equals 15 residues. Between the trimmed V and J ends, which lost 3 bases and 2 bases, there was a span of 14 bases. Germline CDR1 reads MDHEN; CDR2 reads SYDVKM. The CDR3 bases are TGTGCCAGCAGTTTGTCGTCGGGCAGAACCTACGAGCAGTACTTC. Translated: CASSLSSGRTYEQYF.

The rearrangement links TRBV28 to TRBJ2-7, with a tentative D call TRBD2 (6 bases). Germline V gene data show CDR1 as MDHEN and CDR2 as SYDVKM. The CDR3 length is 13 residues. V was cut by 8 bases and J by 2 bases, with 13 bases left in between. CDR3 sequence reads: CASGAGTPYEQYF. The CDR3 DNA is TGTGCCAGCGGGGCGGGAACTCCCTACGAGCAGTACTTC.

The chain carries TRBV7-9 and TRBJ1-4, with TRBD1 matching over 7 bases. The CDR3 extends over 15 amino acids. Germline trimming cut 5 bases from V and 7 bases from J; bases unmatched to any gene: 10. Germline-derived CDR1 and CDR2 are SEHNR and FQNEAQ (reference sequence). CDR3 in DNA: TGTGCCAGCAGCGGATCCAGGGGGGCGGTTGAAAAACTGTTTTTT. This encodes CASSGSRGAVEKLFF.

The chain employs TRBV28 and TRBJ1-2, with 8 nucleotides matching TRBD1. The germline CDR1 and CDR2 sequences are MDHEN and SYDVKM. V lost 3 bases to trimming and J lost 5 bases; unmatched junction nucleotides: 5. The CDR3 runs 14 residues. CDR3 amino acids: CASSFLQGVYGYTF. As DNA, the CDR3 is TGTGCCAGCAGTTTCCTACAGGGGGTGTATGGCTACACCTTC.

This clone was picked up a small number of times. The chain is built from TRBV7-2 and TRBJ2-7; 7 bases fit TRBD1. After removal of 5 bases from V and 6 bases from J, the junction contained 10 bases not matched to a gene. Germline-derived CDR1 and CDR2 are SGHTA and FQGNSA. The CDR3 is 14 residues long. CDR3 nucleotide sequence: TGTGCCAGCAGCACCGGGACAGCGGCCCTCGAGCAGTACTTC. It codes for CASSTGTAALEQYF.

There are a few counts of this clone. The chain couples TRBV28 to TRBJ1-2, with TRBD1 matching 10 bases. Per germline, CDR1 MDHEN and CDR2 SYDVKM. The CDR3 spans 15 residues. The ends lost 4 bases at V and 6 bases at J; junction bases unmatched: 8. The CDR3 reads CASSSGGQGRNGYTF. In DNA form, the CDR3 reads TGTGCCAGCAGTTCCGGGGGACAGGGGAGAAATGGCTACACCTTC.

This clone turned up a few times. The chain is built from TRBV18 and TRBJ2-3; 8 positions agree with TRBD2. The CDR3 runs 16 residues. The V and J ends lost 4 bases and 6 bases, in that order; junction bases with no gene match: 12. Germline V gene lookup returns CDR1 KGHSH and CDR2 LQKENI. DNA of the CDR3: TGTGCCAGCTCACGGTCTTTCGCGGGAGGTGAGGATACGCAGTATTTT. Translated: CASSRSFAGGEDTQYF.

This sequence joins TRBV7-9 and TRBJ1-2, with D tentatively TRBD1 (5 bases). Trimming stripped 2 bases from V and 9 bases from J, with 13 bases between. The CDR3 is 13 amino acids. Per germline, CDR1 SEHNR and CDR2 FQNEAQ (reference sequence). As DNA, the CDR3 is TGTGCCAGCAGCTTAACTACAGGAGGTAGCTACACCTTC. Translating it yields CASSLTTGGSYTF.

This rearrangement joins TRBV28 to TRBJ2-6; 7 nucleotides match TRBD1. After removal of 5 bases from V and 4 bases from J, the junction contained 5 bases not matched to a gene. This CDR3 has 15 amino acids. Looked up from germline, CDR1 is MDHEN and CDR2 is SYDVKM. The CDR3 DNA is TGTGCCAGCAGTGCCGGACAGGTGGGGGCCAACGTCCTGACTTTC. Translated: CASSAGQVGANVLTF.

The chain couples TRBV5-4 to TRBJ2-3; TRBD2 agrees at 9 bases. The V gene end was trimmed by 2 bases and the J gene end by 4 bases; junction bases not matched to a gene: 8. Germline V lookup: CDR1 SGHNT, CDR2 YYREEE (reference sequence). This CDR3 contains 16 residues. The CDR3 DNA reads as TGTGCCAGCAGCTTCGCGGGAGGGGGCCGGGCAGATACGCAGTATTTT. Its protein is CASSFAGGGRADTQYF. Complete variable domain (other parts from reference TRBV5-4 and TRBJ2-3): ETGVTQSPTHLIKTRGQQVTLRCSSQSGHNTVSWYQQALGQGPQFIFQYYREEENGRGNFPPRFSGLQFPNYSSELNVNALELDDSALYLCASSFAGGGRADTQYFGPGTRLTVL.

This clone has just a few counts. The gene calls are TRBV25-1 and TRBJ2-7; 10 bases map to TRBD1. The CDR3 length is 12 residues. The germline V gene has CDR1 MGHDK and CDR2 SYGVNS. Germline trimming cut 11 bases from V and 4 bases from J; bases unmatched to any gene: 5. In DNA, the CDR3 is TGTGCCCGGACAGGGGGGATTTACGAGCAGTACTTC. Encoded protein: CARTGGIYEQYF.

The chain uses TRBV10-3 and TRBJ1-1, with a tentative D call TRBD1 (5 bases). Germline V gene sequence: CDR1 ENHRY, CDR2 SYGVKD. This CDR3 has 14 amino acids. Trimming left V 6 bases short and J 0 bases short, with 11 bases between. CDR3 region: CAIRGTVLNTEAFF. The DNA for the CDR3 is TGTGCCATCAGGGGGACGGTGCTGAACACTGAAGCTTTCTTT.

The genes are TRBV15 and TRBJ1-2, with a tentative D call TRBD1 (5 bases). The CDR3 sequence is 16 residues long. Germline V gene data show CDR1 as LNHNV and CDR2 as YYDKDF (reference sequence). Trimming took 0 bases from V and 7 from J, leaving 18 bases between them. This CDR3 is CATSRDKVRGLGGYTF. In DNA form, the CDR3 reads TGTGCCACCAGCAGAGATAAGGTTCGGGGCCTCGGTGGCTACACCTTC. Drawing the rest from reference TRBV15 and TRBJ1-2, the complete variable domain is DAMVIQNPRYQVTQFGKPVTLSCSQTLNHNVMYWYQQKSSQAPKLLFHYYDKDFNNEADTPDNFQSRRPNTSFCFLDIRSPGLGDTAMYLCATSRDKVRGLGGYTFGSGTRLTVV.

The J gene is TRBJ1-1, the V gene TRBV18, with D uncertain. This CDR3 contains 13 residues. Trimming took off 5 bases at V and 1 base at J, with 8 bases between the two ends. The germline V gene has CDR1 KGHSH and CDR2 LQKENI. CDR3 in DNA: TGTGCCAGCTCAGGCATACCGAACACTGAAGCTTTCTTT. It specifies CASSGIPNTEAFF.

The chain joins TRBV18 to TRBJ1-2; tentatively, D is TRBD1 (5 bases). CDR1 and CDR2 from the germline V gene are KGHSH and LQKENI. With 3 bases removed from V and 4 bases from J, the gap between germline ends came to 15 bases. The length of the CDR3 is 15 residues. The CDR3, as DNA: TGTGCCAGCTCACCGATAGACAGTCTTATCTATGGCTACACCTTC. This gives the protein CASSPIDSLIYGYTF. Based on the CDR3 plus reference TRBV18 and TRBJ1-2, the full variable domain is NAGVMQNPRHLVRRRGQEARLRCSPMKGHSHVYWYRQLPEEGLKFMVYLQKENIIDESGMPKERFSAEFPKEGPSILRIQQVVRGDSAAYFCASSPIDSLIYGYTFGSGTRLTVV.

This clone has just a few counts. The rearrangement links TRBV5-1 to TRBJ2-6; D is unresolved. Germline CDR1 reads SGHRS; CDR2 reads YFSETQ. The CDR3 spans 15 residues. Trimming shortened V by 0 bases and J by 2 bases, and 6 bases separated the two germline ends. CDR3 nucleotides: TGCGCCAGCAGCTTGGTACCAACTGGGGCCAACGTCCTGACTTTC. The encoded protein is CASSLVPTGANVLTF. Full variable domain (rest looked up from reference TRBV5-1 and TRBJ2-6): KAGVTQTPRYLIKTRGQQVTLSCSPISGHRSVSWYQQTPGQGLQFLFEYFSETQRNKGNFPGRFSGRQFSNSRSEMNVSTLELGDSALYLCASSLVPTGANVLTFGAGSRLTVL.

This clone was detected a few times. The chain couples TRBV19 to TRBJ2-1; 7 bases are shared with TRBD1. CDR3 length: 14 amino acids. Unmatched junction bases numbered 9, after V lost 5 bases and J lost 8 bases. The germline gives CDR1 LNHDA, CDR2 SQIVND (reference sequence). CDR3 region: CASSPGQLGDEQFF. In nucleotides, the CDR3 is TGTGCCAGTAGTCCGGGACAGCTGGGCGATGAGCAGTTCTTC.

This clone was seen more than once but under ten times. V and J are TRBV7-3 and TRBJ2-5, with a tentative D call TRBD2 (6 bases). The CDR3 sequence is 15 residues long. Germline V gene data show CDR1 as SGHTA and CDR2 as FQGTGA. V lost 5 bases to trimming and J lost 3 bases, with 16 bases between them. CDR3 sequence: CASSPGIAEKETQYF. The CDR3 DNA reads as TGTGCCAGCAGCCCAGGAATAGCGGAAAAAGAGACCCAGTACTTC.

This clone was counted only a few times. The chain joins TRBV5-1 to TRBJ2-2; either TRBD1 or TRBD2 may supply D (5 bases each). CDR3 size: 17 residues. Germline CDR1 reads SGHRS; CDR2 reads YFSETQ. V gave up 1 base and J gave up 4 bases, with 17 bases separating them. The CDR3 DNA reads TGCGCCAGCAGCTTGCGGGGCGGAGCAGGAGCCACCGGGGAGCTGTTTTTT. Amino acid sequence: CASSLRGGAGATGELFF.

This clone was observed a few times. The CDR3 DNA follows: TGTGCCAGCAGGGAGACTCTTTTAGCGTTCTTC. As protein: CASRETLLAFF. The rearrangement links TRBV6-6 to TRBJ2-1; no reliable D call. Germline-derived CDR1 and CDR2 are MNHNY and SVGAGI (reference sequence). V lost 6 bases and J 15 bases, leaving 15 bases between the germline ends. CDR3 length equals 11 residues.

The rearrangement joins TRBV4-2 to TRBJ2-7; the D call may be TRBD1 or TRBD2 (5 bases each). The V end lost 3 bases, the J end lost 2 bases, and 14 bases lay between the germline ends. The CDR3 is made up of 15 amino acids. Germline V gene lookup returns CDR1 LGHNA and CDR2 YNFKEQ. CDR3 protein: CASSHTPGAAYEQYF. CDR3 DNA sequence: TGTGCCAGCAGCCATACCCCCGGGGCAGCCTACGAGCAGTACTTC.

This chain connects TRBV4-1 to TRBJ2-7; D tentatively reads TRBD1 or TRBD2 (5 bases each). Trimming removed 0 bases at V and 2 bases at J, with 17 bases between. The CDR3 has 17 amino acids. Germline assignment: CDR1 MGHRA and CDR2 YSYEKL. This CDR3 is CASSQDWGSPTPYEQYF. Written as DNA, the CDR3 is TGCGCCAGCAGCCAAGATTGGGGGTCCCCGACTCCCTACGAGCAGTACTTC.